The 22 T cell receptor beta chains reported below all come from one sample, sequenced in a study of T cells after yellow fever vaccination. TCRdb called the 5' RACE reads again in MiXCR, with one record for every CDR3 protein. The sample holds roughly 160,000 distinct CDR3 sequences, 9.3% seen once. The specimen comprised CD8+ T cells sorted from PBMCs, sampled 45 days after the yellow fever booster vaccination. The receptors come from a young man who received the YFV17D yellow fever vaccine.

V and J are TRBV30 and TRBJ2-5; maybe TRBD1 (5 bases). Germline CDR1 is GTSNPN and CDR2 is SVGIG (reference sequence). This CDR3 contains 16 residues. Trimming cost V 1 base and J 4 bases, with 19 bases left between them. The CDR3 spells CAWSADKRGWAETQYF. The CDR3 DNA is TGTGCCTGGAGTGCGGACAAACGAGGCTGGGCAGAGACCCAGTACTTC.

The chain combines TRBV19 with TRBJ1-1, with D perhaps TRBD1 (5 bases). CDR3 size: 14 residues. Trimming removed 3 bases from V and 6 bases from J, with 14 bases in between. Looked up from germline, CDR1 is LNHDA and CDR2 is SQIVND (reference sequence). CDR3: CASSMGLVGPEAFF. CDR3 nucleotides: TGTGCCAGTAGTATGGGCCTGGTGGGGCCTGAAGCTTTCTTT.

This clonotype has a handful of counts. The chain carries TRBV20-1 and TRBJ2-3, with a possible D match to TRBD2 (6 bases). V was cut by 1 base and J by 4 bases, with 15 bases left in between. This CDR3 region has 15 residues. Germline V lookup: CDR1 DFQATT, CDR2 SNEGSKA (reference sequence). CDR3 in amino acids: CSARALAGMADTQYF. The DNA of the CDR3 is TGCAGTGCTAGAGCCCTGGCGGGGATGGCAGATACGCAGTATTTT.

The chain carries TRBV4-2 and TRBJ2-6; D gene ambiguous. The germline V gene has CDR1 LGHNA and CDR2 YNFKEQ. Trimming shortened V by 1 base and J by 2 bases, and 9 bases separated the two germline ends. The CDR3 has 16 residues. CDR3 protein: CASSQGVEAGANVLTF. CDR3 DNA: TGTGCCAGCAGCCAAGGGGTGGAAGCTGGGGCCAACGTCCTGACTTTC.

This chain connects TRBV3-1 to TRBJ2-1, with 7 bases lining up with TRBD2. The V gene end was trimmed by 4 bases and the J gene end by 8 bases; junction bases not matched to a gene: 5. The CDR3 is made up of 13 amino acids. CDR1 and CDR2 from the germline V gene are LGHDT and YNNKEL (reference sequence). CDR3 residues: CASSRGEGYEQFF. CDR3 coding DNA: TGTGCCAGCAGCCGTGGGGAGGGTTATGAGCAGTTCTTC.

This clonotype appeared a few times. This chain joins TRBV7-9 and TRBJ2-5; 8 nucleotides match TRBD2. With 3 bases clipped from V and 2 bases from J, the junction kept 5 bases outside the gene matches. This CDR3 contains 15 residues. CDR1 and CDR2 (germline): SEHNR, FQNEAQ (reference sequence). The CDR3 loop is CASSFSLAAQETQYF. The CDR3 DNA follows: TGTGCCAGCAGCTTTTCACTAGCGGCACAAGAGACCCAGTACTTC.

This clonotype was seen many times. The rearrangement uses TRBV11-2 and TRBJ1-2; maybe TRBD1 (5 bases). V was pared by 4 bases and J by 3 bases, with 12 bases between. Germline V lookup: CDR1 SGHAT, CDR2 FQNNGV. The CDR3 extends over 14 amino acids. DNA of the CDR3: TGTGCCAGCAGCTATCTCGGGACCCACTATGGCTACACCTTC. It encodes CASSYLGTHYGYTF. The complete variable domain, with remaining parts taken from reference TRBV11-2 and TRBJ1-2, reads EAGVAQSPRYKIIEKRQSVAFWCNPISGHATLYWYQQILGQGPKLLIQFQNNGVVDDSQLPKDRFSAERLKGVDSTLKIQPAKLEDSAVYLCASSYLGTHYGYTFGSGTRLTVV.

This clonotype turned up a few times. The chain joins TRBV4-2 to TRBJ2-7; possible D gene TRBD2, 6 bases. The V end was cut by 6 bases, the J end by 0 bases, with 9 bases between. Germline V gene sequence: CDR1 LGHNA, CDR2 YNFKEQ. The CDR3 sequence is 13 residues long. CDR3 region: CASRGGDSYEQYF. Here the CDR3 DNA reads TGTGCCAGCAGGGGAGGAGACTCCTACGAGCAGTACTTC.

This clonotype was seen more than once but under ten times. This chain connects TRBV27 to TRBJ2-1; TRBD2 matches 12 bases. The V gene end was trimmed by 4 bases and the J gene end by 4 bases; junction bases not matched to a gene: 5. CDR3 length: 16 residues. Germline CDR1 and CDR2: MNHEY and SMNVEV (reference sequence). CDR3 nucleotides: TGTGCCAGCAGTTCGCAGACTAGCGGGGGATACAATGAGCAGTTCTTC. It translates to CASSSQTSGGYNEQFF.

The chain recombines TRBV28 with TRBJ1-5, with D possibly being TRBD1 (6 bases). The CDR3 totals 17 residues. CDR1 MDHEN and CDR2 SYDVKM come from the germline V gene. Trimming stripped 5 bases from V and 3 bases from J, with 20 bases between. CDR3: CASSTGTLLITNQPQHF. For the CDR3, the DNA is TGTGCCAGCAGTACCGGGACACTACTTATTACCAATCAGCCCCAGCATTTT.

This clonotype was seen at least ten times. This rearrangement joins TRBV4-3 to TRBJ2-2; the D gene is possibly TRBD2 (6 bases). Germline lookup yields CDR1 LGHNA and CDR2 YSLEER. Trimming cost V 3 bases and J 5 bases, with 13 bases left between them. This CDR3 region has 15 residues. CDR3 DNA: TGCGCCAGCAGCCATGGCGGGGATGGGACCGGGGAGCTGTTTTTT. It yields the protein CASSHGGDGTGELFF.

This clonotype was detected a few times. This chain connects TRBV12-3 or TRBV12-4 to TRBJ2-1; D is uncertain. The CDR3 runs to 12 residues. V lost 2 bases to trimming and J lost 6 bases, with 5 bases between them. CDR3 region: CASSLKGNEQFF. Written as DNA, the CDR3 is TGTGCCAGCAGTTTAAAGGGCAATGAGCAGTTCTTC.

The chain links TRBV6-1 to TRBJ1-2; D ambiguous. Per the germline V gene, CDR1 is MNHNS and CDR2 is SASEGT. The CDR3 totals 13 residues. Trimming took 11 bases from V and 3 from J, leaving 16 bases between them. CDR3 in amino acids: CAVRGGLDYGYTF. The CDR3 region has the DNA TGTGCCGTTCGTGGAGGGTTGGACTATGGCTACACCTTC.

This clonotype was picked up a small number of times. The chain combines TRBV6-4 with TRBJ2-1, with 7 bases fitting TRBD2. The CDR3 runs 14 residues. With V trimmed by 3 bases and J by 8 bases, 7 bases remained unmatched. The germline gives CDR1 MRHNA, CDR2 SNTAGT. The CDR3 nucleotides are TGTGCCAGCAGTGATGGGGGGGAGGGCCATGAGCAGTTCTTC. Protein: CASSDGGEGHEQFF.

This clonotype has more than one count but fewer than ten. The rearrangement links TRBV4-1 to TRBJ2-3; tentative D call: TRBD1 (5 bases). Deletions cut 0 bases from V and 8 bases from J, with 15 bases between. The CDR3 is 15 residues long. Germline CDR1 MGHRA, CDR2 YSYEKL. This CDR3 is CASSQESRAPGTQYF. The CDR3 DNA reads as TGCGCCAGCAGCCAAGAGAGCAGGGCCCCAGGTACGCAGTATTTT.

The chain combines TRBV7-9 with TRBJ2-5; unclear D gene. This CDR3 has 15 residues. Between the trimmed V and J ends, which lost 1 base and 5 bases, there was a span of 14 bases. CDR1 and CDR2 (germline): SEHNR, FQNEAQ (reference sequence). The CDR3 bases are TGTGCCAGCAGCTTAGGGACGCTAAACCGGGAGACCCAGTACTTC. Its translation is CASSLGTLNRETQYF.

This clonotype was counted between two and nine times. V and J are TRBV6-4 and TRBJ1-1; possibly TRBD1 for D (5 bases). The CDR3 has 14 residues. Germline V CDR1 and CDR2: MRHNA, SNTAGT. Trimming stripped 6 bases from V and 4 bases from J, with 15 bases between. The DNA of the CDR3 is TGTGCCAGCAGGGACACCGGGGGAGCCACTGAAGCTTTCTTT. Amino acids: CASRDTGGATEAFF.

V gene TRBV19 combines with J gene TRBJ1-5; 7 bases are a match to TRBD1. Germline CDR1 LNHDA, CDR2 SQIVND (reference sequence). CDR3 length equals 15 residues. With V trimmed by 7 bases and J by 4 bases, 10 bases remained unmatched. The CDR3 DNA reads as TGTGCCAGTACGTGGGGGACAGTCAGTAATCAGCCCCAGCATTTT. Encoded protein: CASTWGTVSNQPQHF.

This clonotype was detected only a few times. A junction boundary mismatches the germline segment, possibly from a read error. The chain has TRBV19 and TRBJ2-1; 11 bases map to TRBD2. Germline CDR1 LNHDA, CDR2 SQIVND (reference sequence). This CDR3 contains 15 residues. This chain's CDR3 is CASRIAGGPYNEQFF. In nucleotides, the CDR3 is TGTGCCAGTAGGATAGCGGGGGGGCCCTACAATGAGCAGTTCTTC.

This sequence joins TRBV29-1 and TRBJ2-7, with 7 bases lining up with TRBD1. The V gene's germline CDR1 is SQVTM and CDR2 ANQGSEA. CDR3 size: 13 residues. The trim removed 5 bases at V and 2 bases at J, leaving 6 bases unmatched. In nucleotides, the CDR3 is TGCAGCGTTCAAATCGGGACAGCCTACGAGCAGTACTTC. It is translated as CSVQIGTAYEQYF.

This clonotype turned up a few times. The genes are TRBV14 and TRBJ1-2, with unresolved D. The V gene lost 4 bases and the J gene lost 4 bases, with 25 bases spanning the gap. The CDR3 totals 18 residues. Per the germline V gene, CDR1 is SGHDN and CDR2 is FVKESK. The CDR3 DNA is TGTGCCAGCAGCCTCAAGTCGGCGGGGATACACGAATCCTATGGCTACACCTTC. This encodes CASSLKSAGIHESYGYTF.

This clonotype turned up a few times. The chain recombines TRBV20-1 with TRBJ2-1, with D uncertain. This CDR3 has 10 residues. The V gene's germline CDR1 is DFQATT and CDR2 SNEGSKA (reference sequence). Trimming pared 5 bases from V and 4 bases from J, leaving 3 bases between. CDR3 DNA sequence: TGCAGTGCTGCTTACAATGAGCAGTTCTTC. Amino acids: CSAAYNEQFF.